Each of the 2 T cell receptor beta chains below was sequenced from the same sample in a study of human T cells and chemical hapten exposure (dated by TCRdb to the early 2020s). The library was built by means of RACE. For sequencing, a NextSeq 500 was employed. TCRdb's own reprocessing of the public reads used fastp at Q25 and MiXCR and kept productive beta chains. For every CDR3 protein sequence, its rows merge into one entry that carries the most common genes and DNA. This sample lists 300,000 to 450,000 distinct CDR3 sequences; 4.5% to 6% were detected once. The ten most abundant clones make up approximately 2.8% of the sample. The sample's time point label, in plain terms: pre-sensitization, week 0. The treatment or condition label of this sample denotes: therapeutic diphenylcyclopropenone sensitization with weekly scalp DPC. This specimen was whole blood, taken in connection with sensitization to the hapten diphenylcyclopropenone (DPC). All receptors come from a woman in her forties or fifties with alopecia areata. Some clones in this sample may be carry-over from other donors' samples.

The chain carries TRBV7-9 and TRBJ2-7; D possibly matches TRBD1 or TRBD2 (6 bases each). The length of the CDR3 is 15 residues. Per the germline V gene, CDR1 is SEHNR and CDR2 is FQNEAQ (reference sequence). The V end was cut by 5 bases, the J end by 0 bases, with 14 bases between. The CDR3 loop reads CASSAGRGRSYEQYF. The CDR3, as DNA: TGTGCCAGCAGCGCCGGTCGGGGGCGCTCCTACGAGCAGTACTTC.

This clonotype was seen many times. The V and J genes are TRBV28 and TRBJ1-1; D is undetermined. Per the germline V gene, CDR1 is MDHEN and CDR2 is SYDVKM. Trimming took 7 bases from V and 8 from J, leaving 17 bases between them. CDR3 length equals 13 residues. DNA for the CDR3: TGTGCCAGCAAAACCGTCCCTCGGGAAGAAGCTTTCTTT. Encoded protein: CASKTVPREEAFF.